The 10 T cell receptor beta chains listed next were all sequenced from one sample in a study of cytomegalovirus exposure and HLA in healthy donors. The PCR employed 60 Vbeta primers together with 13 Jbeta primers. The repertoire was sequenced with immunoSEQ multiplex PCR; TCRdb's copy has only in-frame clones and lacks some. The sample includes some 150,000 clones, 70% to 90% of them seen just once. The sequencing sample was made of PBMCs. The receptors were sampled from a woman under 30 in good health and CMV-seronegative.

V is TRBV19 and J is TRBJ1-5; the D gene is possibly TRBD1 (6 bases). The V end lost 4 bases, the J end lost 5 bases, and 15 bases lay between the germline ends. This CDR3 is 15 amino acids long. Per germline, CDR1 LNHDA and CDR2 SQIVND (reference sequence). The CDR3 sequence: CASSREMDSYQPQHF. The CDR3 nucleotides are TGTGCCAGTAGTAGAGAGATGGACAGCTATCAGCCCCAGCATTTT.

This rearrangement joins TRBV6-1 to TRBJ2-7; 9 positions match TRBD2. The germline gives CDR1 MNHNS, CDR2 SASEGT. The junction had 11 bases not matched to a gene; V was cut back by 10 bases and J by 1 base. There are 15 residues in the CDR3. This CDR3 reads CAIPRAGGRSYEQYF. Written as DNA, the CDR3 is TGTGCCATCCCGCGGGCGGGGGGGAGGTCCTACGAGCAGTACTTC.

The rearrangement joins TRBV5-1 to TRBJ2-3, with TRBD2 matching 14 bases. The CDR3 extends over 17 amino acids. Germline V lookup: CDR1 SGHRS, CDR2 YFSETQ. The trim removed 4 bases at V and 3 bases at J, leaving 7 bases unmatched. The CDR3 region has the DNA TGCGCCAGCAGCGCCGGGACTAGCGGGAGAGGAACAGATACGCAGTATTTT. Amino acid sequence: CASSAGTSGRGTDTQYF. Full variable domain (outside the CDR3, taken from reference TRBV5-1 and TRBJ2-3): KAGVTQTPRYLIKTRGQQVTLSCSPISGHRSVSWYQQTPGQGLQFLFEYFSETQRNKGNFPGRFSGRQFSNSRSEMNVSTLELGDSALYLCASSAGTSGRGTDTQYFGPGTRLTVL.

The chain carries TRBV11-3 and TRBJ1-5; possibly TRBD1 for D (6 bases). Germline V CDR1 and CDR2: SGHNT, YENEEA. This CDR3 region has 18 residues. Trimming left V 0 bases short and J 0 bases short, with 15 bases between. In DNA form, the CDR3 reads TGTGCCAGCAGCTTAGATGGTTGGGGGCTTTATAGCAATCAGCCCCAGCATTTT. Protein product: CASSLDGWGLYSNQPQHF.

As concerns this clone: The junction shows a germline mismatch at one end, possibly a read error. The V gene is TRBV7-9, the J gene TRBJ1-2; 9 bases are shared with TRBD1. This CDR3 has 16 amino acids. CDR1 SEHNR and CDR2 FQNEAQ come from the germline V gene (reference sequence). The CDR3 is CSSSPTPGQGRIGYTF. DNA for the CDR3: TGTTCCAGCAGCCCCACTCCGGGACAGGGAAGAATTGGCTACACCTTC.

This sequence joins TRBV7-9 and TRBJ2-1; 11 bases align to TRBD2. In germline, CDR1 is SEHNR, CDR2 FQNEAQ (reference sequence). V shed 6 bases, J shed 0 bases, and the junction held 7 bases outside the gene matches. This CDR3 contains 17 residues. The CDR3 protein is CASRKPGLADSYNEQFF. CDR3 nucleotide sequence: TGTGCCAGCAGAAAACCGGGACTAGCGGACTCCTACAATGAGCAGTTCTTC.

This rearrangement joins TRBV5-6 to TRBJ2-1, with a possible D match to TRBD1 (6 bases). V gave up 4 bases and J gave up 4 bases, with 12 bases separating them. The CDR3 length is 14 residues. Looked up from germline, CDR1 is SGHDT and CDR2 is YYEEEE. CDR3 bases: TGTGCCAGCAGCCCAGGGGCGAGGTACAATGAGCAGTTCTTC. This codes for CASSPGARYNEQFF.

This chain links TRBV5-1 with TRBJ2-5, with TRBD2 identical over 10 bases. Trimming at V came to 0 bases and at J to 5 bases, leaving 4 bases not matched to a gene. CDR3 length: 15 amino acids. CDR1 and CDR2 (germline): SGHRS, YFSETQ. CDR3 sequence (DNA): TGCGCCAGCAGCTTGGCCCTAGCGGGGGCGGAGACCCAGTACTTC. Its protein product is CASSLALAGAETQYF.

The chain carries TRBV29-1 and TRBJ1-5; D is uncertain. Trimming took off 6 bases at V and 0 bases at J, with 9 bases between the two ends. There are 13 residues in the CDR3. From germline, CDR1 is SQVTM and CDR2 ANQGSEA. CDR3 in amino acids: CSVQDYSNQPQHF. CDR3 in DNA: TGCAGCGTCCAGGATTATAGCAATCAGCCCCAGCATTTT.

The chain joins TRBV4-2 to TRBJ1-4; TRBD1 matches at 9 bases. The trim removed 0 bases at V and 7 bases at J, leaving 6 bases unmatched. Germline CDR1 LGHNA, CDR2 YNFKEQ. CDR3 size: 16 residues. Here the CDR3 reads CASSQDGGQGFEKLFF. CDR3 nucleotides: TGTGCCAGCAGCCAAGATGGAGGACAGGGGTTTGAAAAACTGTTTTTT.